Listed here are 2 T cell receptor beta chains from one sample, sequenced in a study of preoperative IRX-2 immunotherapy in early breast cancer. Regarding treatment: preoperative locoregional IRX-2 cytokine immunotherapy. Assay used: immunoSEQ multiplex PCR; TCRdb lists only in-frame clones, some missing. In the table there are roughly 99,000 clones, roughly 89% of which are singletons. The sample in question was tumor tissue, obtained after IRX-2 immunotherapy. The receptors originated from a human donor with breast cancer.

The V call is TRBV7-1, the J call TRBJ2-1; D tentatively fits TRBD1 or TRBD2 (6 bases each). TRBV7-1 carries the ORF label, with uncertain function. Trimming removed 4 bases from V and 8 bases from J, with 18 bases in between. The CDR3 loop spans 15 amino acids. The CDR3 DNA follows: TGTGCCAGCAGCTTGGGTACAGGGCGGGGAGATGAGCAGTTCTTC. Amino acids: CASSLGTGRGDEQFF.

The chain is built from TRBV30 and TRBJ1-1; the D is unclear. The CDR3 contains 13 residues. The V end lost 5 bases, the J end lost 0 bases, and 10 bases lay between the germline ends. Looked up from germline, CDR1 is GTSNPN and CDR2 is SVGIG (reference sequence). The CDR3 protein is CAWWLSMNTEAFF. The CDR3, as DNA: TGTGCCTGGTGGCTATCTATGAACACTGAAGCTTTCTTT.